This T cell receptor beta chain was identified in a study of blood T cell repertoires in COVID-19. Libraries were prepared by immunoSEQ multiplex PCR; TCRdb keeps only in-frame clonotypes and omits some of them. The sample has under 150,000 clones, about nine tenths seen once; the top ten hold more than 25%. Sample: peripheral blood. This receptor was identified in a human donor in a cohort sampled during active COVID-19.

The CDR3 DNA reads as TGTGCCAGCAGCACGACACAGGTCTCCTACGAGCAGTACTTC. Protein: CASSTTQVSYEQYF. V is TRBV6-6 and J is TRBJ2-7, with a possible D match to TRBD1 (5 bases). The CDR3 covers 14 residues. V was clipped by 6 bases and J by 0 bases, with 12 bases between them. Germline CDR1 and CDR2: MNHNY and SVGAGI (reference sequence).